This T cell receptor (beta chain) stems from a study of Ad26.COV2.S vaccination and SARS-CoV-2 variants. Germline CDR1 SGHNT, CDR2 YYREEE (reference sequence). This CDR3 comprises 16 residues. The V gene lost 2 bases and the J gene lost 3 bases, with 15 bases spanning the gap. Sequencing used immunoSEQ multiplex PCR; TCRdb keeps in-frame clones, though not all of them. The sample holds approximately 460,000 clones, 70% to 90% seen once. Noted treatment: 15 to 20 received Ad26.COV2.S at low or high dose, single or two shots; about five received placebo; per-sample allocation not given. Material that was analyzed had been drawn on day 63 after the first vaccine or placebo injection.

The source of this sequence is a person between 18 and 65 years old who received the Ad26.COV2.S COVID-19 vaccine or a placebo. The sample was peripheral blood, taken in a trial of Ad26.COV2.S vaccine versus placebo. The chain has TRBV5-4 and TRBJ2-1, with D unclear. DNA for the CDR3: TGTGCCAGCAGCTTAATATCGGGTCCCTACTACAATGAGCAGTTCTTC. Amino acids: CASSLISGPYYNEQFF.